A selection of T cell receptor beta chains follows, all from one sample in a study of shared clonotypes between healthy human individuals. The data were produced by immunoSEQ multiplex PCR, yet TCRdb's version contains in-frame clones alone and is incomplete. The sample carries about a million clones, about 72% recorded once. Material for sequencing was memory CD4+ T cells from PBMCs. These receptors all come from a man aged 18 to 30 in good health. Some clones in this sample may be carry-over from other donors' samples. Each CDR3 is given with its conserved first and last residue. Each record gives: CDR3 length, D gene, V gene, J gene, clone size, CDR3 DNA, CDR3 protein. D genes are given only for firm matches. A row's size may be missing; if present it is once, few, many or a size class.

len: 12
d_gene: .
v_gene: TRBV30
j_gene: TRBJ2-1
abundance: .
CDR3nt: TGTGCCAGAGAAGGCTCCTACAATGAGCAGTTCTTC
CDR3aa: CAREGSYNEQFF

len: 14
d_gene: .
v_gene: TRBV19
j_gene: TRBJ1-1
abundance: .
CDR3nt: TGTGCCAGTAGCGCAAAGAGGGGGAACACTGAAGCTTTCTTT
CDR3aa: CASSAKRGNTEAFF

len: 16
d_gene: TRBD2
v_gene: TRBV9
j_gene: TRBJ2-1
abundance: .
CDR3nt: TGTGCCAGCAGCGCCGGAAGACTAGCGGGGGGGAATGAGCAGTTCTTC
CDR3aa: CASSAGRLAGGNEQFF

len: 15
d_gene: TRBD1
v_gene: TRBV5-1
j_gene: TRBJ1-2
abundance: .
CDR3nt: TGCGCCAGCAGCCAAGGGACAGCCTGGGGGAGCGGCTACACCTTC
CDR3aa: CASSQGTAWGSGYTF

len: 14
d_gene: .
v_gene: TRBV7-3
j_gene: TRBJ1-2
abundance: .
CDR3nt: TGTGCCAGCAGCCCCCGGGGGGGAAACTATGGCTACACCTTC
CDR3aa: CASSPRGGNYGYTF

len: 16
d_gene: TRBD1
v_gene: TRBV11-2
j_gene: TRBJ2-5
abundance: .
CDR3nt: TGTGCCAGCAGCTTGAACGGACAGGGGGCTTGGGAGACCCAGTACTTC
CDR3aa: CASSLNGQGAWETQYF

len: 19
d_gene: .
v_gene: TRBV9
j_gene: TRBJ2-2
abundance: .
CDR3nt: TGTGCCAGCAGCTCCCAACCCCGTGTCTCCCGACAGAACACCGGGGAGCTGTTTTTT
CDR3aa: CASSSQPRVSRQNTGELFF

len: 14
d_gene: .
v_gene: TRBV6-5
j_gene: TRBJ1-2
abundance: .
CDR3nt: TGTGCCAGCAGTTACTTGGGGACGGTCTATGGCTACACCTTC
CDR3aa: CASSYLGTVYGYTF

len: 16
d_gene: .
v_gene: TRBV9
j_gene: TRBJ2-1
abundance: .
CDR3nt: TGTGCCAGCAGCCCCCGGGGTAGCCACAGCTACAATGAGCAGTTCTTC
CDR3aa: CASSPRGSHSYNEQFF

len: 15
d_gene: TRBD2
v_gene: TRBV5-4
j_gene: TRBJ2-5
abundance: .
CDR3nt: TGTGCCAGCAGCTTGGGTCTAGCGGCCCAAGAGACCCAGTACTTC
CDR3aa: CASSLGLAAQETQYF

len: 17
d_gene: TRBD2
v_gene: TRBV11-2
j_gene: TRBJ2-3
abundance: .
CDR3nt: TGTGCCAGCAGCCCCTACCTGACTAGCGGTCACACAGATACGCAGTATTTT
CDR3aa: CASSPYLTSGHTDTQYF

len: 15
d_gene: .
v_gene: TRBV19
j_gene: TRBJ1-5
abundance: .
CDR3nt: TGTGCCAGTAGTATTAAGGGACGGACGGATCAGCCCCAGCATTTT
CDR3aa: CASSIKGRTDQPQHF

len: 14
d_gene: TRBD1
v_gene: TRBV11-2
j_gene: TRBJ1-4
abundance: .
CDR3nt: TGTGCCAGCAGCTCAGGGGGGACTAATGAAAAACTGTTTTTT
CDR3aa: CASSSGGTNEKLFF

len: 16
d_gene: .
v_gene: TRBV5-1
j_gene: TRBJ1-3
abundance: .
CDR3nt: TGCGCCAGCAGCTTAATCCCGAGTATGGAGGGAAACACCATATATTTT
CDR3aa: CASSLIPSMEGNTIYF

len: 17
d_gene: TRBD2
v_gene: TRBV5-8
j_gene: TRBJ2-1
abundance: few
CDR3nt: TGTGCCAGCAGTGCCCCCAGCGGGAGGGCCTATTGGAATGAGCAGTTCTTC
CDR3aa: CASSAPSGRAYWNEQFF

len: 13
d_gene: .
v_gene: TRBV29-1
j_gene: TRBJ2-3
abundance: .
CDR3nt: TGCAGCGTCGGAGCCCGGAGAGCGGATACGCAGTATTTT
CDR3aa: CSVGARRADTQYF

len: 16
d_gene: TRBD2
v_gene: TRBV7-9
j_gene: TRBJ2-2
abundance: .
CDR3nt: TGTGCCAGCAGCTTAGCGGGCGGGAGGAACACCGGGGAGCTGTTTTTT
CDR3aa: CASSLAGGRNTGELFF

len: 12
d_gene: .
v_gene: TRBV11-3
j_gene: TRBJ1-1
abundance: .
CDR3nt: TGTGCCAGCAGCACCCACTCCGGGGCGGCTTTCTTT
CDR3aa: CASSTHSGAAFF

len: 15
d_gene: TRBD2
v_gene: TRBV6-1
j_gene: TRBJ2-5
abundance: many
CDR3nt: TGTGCCAGCAGTGAACTAGCGGGAGGGCAAGAGACCCAGTACTTC
CDR3aa: CASSELAGGQETQYF

len: 14
d_gene: .
v_gene: TRBV7-2
j_gene: TRBJ1-5
abundance: .
CDR3nt: TGTGCCAGCAGCCTGGACAGCGTCAATCAGCCCCAGCATTTT
CDR3aa: CASSLDSVNQPQHF

len: 11
d_gene: .
v_gene: TRBV2
j_gene: TRBJ2-7
abundance: few
CDR3nt: TGTGCCAGCAGGCTAACATACGAGCAGTACTTC
CDR3aa: CASRLTYEQYF

len: 15
d_gene: TRBD1
v_gene: TRBV28
j_gene: TRBJ2-7
abundance: once
CDR3nt: TGTGCCAGCAGTCCACCGGGACAGGGGGCTTCCGAGCAGTACTTC
CDR3aa: CASSPPGQGASEQYF

len: 13
d_gene: .
v_gene: TRBV6-4
j_gene: TRBJ1-5
abundance: few
CDR3nt: TGTGCCAGCAGTGACCCGCTAGGTCAGCCCCAGCATTTT
CDR3aa: CASSDPLGQPQHF

len: 14
d_gene: .
v_gene: TRBV5-1
j_gene: TRBJ1-2
abundance: many
CDR3nt: TGCGCCAGCAGCTTGGAGACACCTAACTATGGCTACACCTTC
CDR3aa: CASSLETPNYGYTF

len: 16
d_gene: .
v_gene: TRBV7-8
j_gene: TRBJ1-5
abundance: few
CDR3nt: TGTGCCAGCAGCTTAGGGGGGGGTAATAGCAATCAGCCCCAGCATTTT
CDR3aa: CASSLGGGNSNQPQHF

len: 16
d_gene: .
v_gene: TRBV11-3
j_gene: TRBJ2-1
abundance: once
CDR3nt: TGTGCCAGCAGCCTTCTGGGTGCCAGCTCCTACAATGAGCAGTTCTTC
CDR3aa: CASSLLGASSYNEQFF

len: 13
d_gene: .
v_gene: TRBV7-2
j_gene: TRBJ1-5
abundance: .
CDR3nt: TGTGCCAGCAGCTTAGGGCCGTGGTCCCCCCAGCATTTT
CDR3aa: CASSLGPWSPQHF

len: 15
d_gene: TRBD2
v_gene: TRBV30
j_gene: TRBJ2-1
abundance: few
CDR3nt: TGTGCCTGGGGAGGGACTAGCGGGGGATACAATGAGCAGTTCTTC
CDR3aa: CAWGGTSGGYNEQFF

len: 16
d_gene: .
v_gene: TRBV19
j_gene: TRBJ2-6
abundance: few
CDR3nt: TGTGCCAGTAGTAGTTCTGTGATGAGTGGGGCCAACGTCCTGACTTTC
CDR3aa: CASSSSVMSGANVLTF

len: 15
d_gene: TRBD1
v_gene: TRBV6-1
j_gene: TRBJ2-5
abundance: .
CDR3nt: TGTGCCAGCAGTGGGGGGGGACAGGGATCGGAGACCCAGTACTTC
CDR3aa: CASSGGGQGSETQYF

len: 15
d_gene: TRBD1
v_gene: TRBV4-1
j_gene: TRBJ1-2
abundance: few
CDR3nt: TGCGCCAGCAGCCGGACAGGGACAACTAACTATGGCTACACCTTC
CDR3aa: CASSRTGTTNYGYTF

len: 14
d_gene: TRBD2
v_gene: TRBV28
j_gene: TRBJ2-3
abundance: .
CDR3nt: TGTGCCAGCAGTTTTAGCGGGAGTTATCTTGGGCAGTATTTT
CDR3aa: CASSFSGSYLGQYF

len: 12
d_gene: TRBD1
v_gene: TRBV13
j_gene: TRBJ1-4
abundance: once
CDR3nt: TGTGCCAGCAGTGGGGCAGGGGGAAAACTGTTTTTT
CDR3aa: CASSGAGGKLFF

len: 15
d_gene: .
v_gene: TRBV4-3
j_gene: TRBJ2-4
abundance: .
CDR3nt: TGCGCCAGCAGCCAAGTCTACGGATTCAAAAACATTCAGTACTTC
CDR3aa: CASSQVYGFKNIQYF

len: 14
d_gene: .
v_gene: TRBV30
j_gene: TRBJ1-2
abundance: .
CDR3nt: TGTGCCTGGACTAGGACCGGAGGTGATTATGGCTACACCTTC
CDR3aa: CAWTRTGGDYGYTF

len: 15
d_gene: .
v_gene: TRBV11-2
j_gene: TRBJ2-7
abundance: once
CDR3nt: TGTGCCAGCAGCCCCGTGCAGGGCTACACCTACGAGCAGTACTTC
CDR3aa: CASSPVQGYTYEQYF

len: 15
d_gene: .
v_gene: TRBV10-1
j_gene: TRBJ1-3
abundance: .
CDR3nt: TGCGCCAGCAGCGGGGGGACGGTCTCTGGAAACACCATATATTTT
CDR3aa: CASSGGTVSGNTIYF

len: 13
d_gene: .
v_gene: TRBV14
j_gene: TRBJ1-1
abundance: .
CDR3nt: TGTGCCAGCAGCCCGGGGTTGTACACTGAAGCTTTCTTT
CDR3aa: CASSPGLYTEAFF

len: 16
d_gene: .
v_gene: TRBV6-5
j_gene: TRBJ2-6
abundance: .
CDR3nt: TGTGCCAGCAGTTACTCATCGGGGTCCGGGGCCAACGTCCTGACTTTC
CDR3aa: CASSYSSGSGANVLTF

len: 14
d_gene: .
v_gene: TRBV28
j_gene: TRBJ1-1
abundance: .
CDR3nt: TGTGCCTCAAATCGCAGGGAGATGAACACTGAAGCTTTCTTT
CDR3aa: CASNRREMNTEAFF

len: 15
d_gene: TRBD1
v_gene: TRBV28
j_gene: TRBJ1-1
abundance: .
CDR3nt: TGTGCCAGCAGTTTGGAGGGGGCTGGGAACACTGAAGCTTTCTTT
CDR3aa: CASSLEGAGNTEAFF

len: 15
d_gene: .
v_gene: TRBV9
j_gene: TRBJ1-3
abundance: .
CDR3nt: TGTGCCAGCAGCGTAGACGTGACGGAAAGAAACACCATATATTTT
CDR3aa: CASSVDVTERNTIYF

len: 14
d_gene: TRBD2
v_gene: TRBV29-1
j_gene: TRBJ2-1
abundance: few
CDR3nt: TGCAGCGTCATAGCGGGAGTAGCCTACAATGAGCAGTTCTTC
CDR3aa: CSVIAGVAYNEQFF

len: 13
d_gene: .
v_gene: TRBV5-1
j_gene: TRBJ2-1
abundance: few
CDR3nt: TGCGCCAGCAGTCAAAGCGGGCGCAATGAGCAGTTCTTC
CDR3aa: CASSQSGRNEQFF

len: 14
d_gene: .
v_gene: TRBV4-1
j_gene: TRBJ2-1
abundance: .
CDR3nt: TGCGCCAGCAGCCATAGCCTCGACTCAACAGCGCAGTTCTTC
CDR3aa: CASSHSLDSTAQFF

len: 17
d_gene: TRBD1
v_gene: TRBV11-2
j_gene: TRBJ1-3
abundance: .
CDR3nt: TGTGCCAGCAGCCTCCGTGGGGACAGGGGTCTCGGAAACACCATATATTTT
CDR3aa: CASSLRGDRGLGNTIYF

len: 14
d_gene: .
v_gene: TRBV7-3
j_gene: TRBJ2-3
abundance: once
CDR3nt: TGTGCCAGCAGCTTAAACCCCAGGGTAGATACGCAGTATTTT
CDR3aa: CASSLNPRVDTQYF

len: 13
d_gene: .
v_gene: TRBV25-1
j_gene: TRBJ2-5
abundance: .
CDR3nt: TGTGCCAGCAGGCAGGGCGGACAAGAGACCCAGTACTTC
CDR3aa: CASRQGGQETQYF

len: 13
d_gene: .
v_gene: TRBV30
j_gene: TRBJ2-5
abundance: .
CDR3nt: TGTGCCTGGAGTGTACGGGCTGTCGAGACCCAGTACTTC
CDR3aa: CAWSVRAVETQYF

len: 13
d_gene: TRBD2
v_gene: TRBV29-1
j_gene: TRBJ2-1
abundance: .
CDR3nt: TGCAGCGCCCGACTAGCGGAATACAATGAGCAGTTCTTC
CDR3aa: CSARLAEYNEQFF

len: 13
d_gene: TRBD1
v_gene: TRBV18
j_gene: TRBJ1-2
abundance: .
CDR3nt: TGTGCCAGCTCCTCCGGGACAGCGGATGGCTACACCTTC
CDR3aa: CASSSGTADGYTF

len: 15
d_gene: TRBD1
v_gene: TRBV28
j_gene: TRBJ2-7
abundance: .
CDR3nt: TGTGCCAGCAGTGGAACAGGGGGCAAGTCCTACGAGCAGTACTTC
CDR3aa: CASSGTGGKSYEQYF

len: 14
d_gene: .
v_gene: TRBV6-5
j_gene: TRBJ2-3
abundance: .
CDR3nt: TGTGCCAGCAGTTTTGGTCAGGTCTCAGATACGCAGTATTTT
CDR3aa: CASSFGQVSDTQYF